What follows are 11 T cell receptor beta chains derived from one specimen sequenced in a study of blood T cell repertoires in COVID-19. Assay used: immunoSEQ multiplex PCR; TCRdb lists only in-frame clones, some missing. The sample has just under 300,000 clones, around 87% seen once. The sequencing sample was made of peripheral blood. The source is a man aged 65 to 79 with acute or convalescent COVID-19.

The chain recombines TRBV12-3 or TRBV12-4 with TRBJ2-1; D may be TRBD2 (7 bases). The germline V and J ends were trimmed by 8 bases and 6 bases, with 14 bases remaining between them. This CDR3 is 13 amino acids long. The CDR3 spells CASSYGGANEQFF. For the CDR3, the DNA is TGTGCCAGCTCTTATGGGGGGGCCAATGAGCAGTTCTTC.

This sequence joins TRBV19 and TRBJ2-3; perhaps TRBD2 as D (5 bases). Germline loops: CDR1 LNHDA, CDR2 SQIVND (reference sequence). The CDR3 is made up of 16 amino acids. Trimming took off 4 bases at V and 2 bases at J, with 16 bases between the two ends. CDR3 sequence reads: CASSTPRARDTDTQYF. For the CDR3, the DNA is TGTGCCAGTAGTACCCCCCGTGCGAGGGACACAGATACGCAGTATTTT.

The table lists this clone with a few counts. The chain has TRBV29-1 and TRBJ1-2; no reliable D call. V was trimmed by 1 base and J by 7 bases, leaving 13 bases between them. The CDR3 has 13 amino acids. The germline CDR1 and CDR2 sequences are SQVTM and ANQGSEA. DNA for the CDR3: TGCAGCGTTGAAGGTGCCCTAAGCTCTGGCTACACCTTC. Amino acid sequence: CSVEGALSSGYTF.

This clone showed up just once. The chain couples TRBV18 to TRBJ1-5; D not resolved. Trimming stripped 4 bases from V and 0 bases from J, with 10 bases between. Germline V CDR1 and CDR2: KGHSH, LQKENI. This CDR3 spans 15 amino acids. The CDR3 sequence is CASSRRQVSNQPQHF. Written as DNA, the CDR3 is TGTGCCAGCTCACGTCGACAAGTTAGCAATCAGCCCCAGCATTTT.

DNA for the CDR3: TGTGCCAGCAGCGAAATCGGGACTGCCGGTTACGAGCAGTACTTC. Its protein product is CASSEIGTAGYEQYF. This chain joins TRBV11-2 and TRBJ2-7; TRBD2 is a possible D gene (6 bases). Germline V CDR1 and CDR2: SGHAT, FQNNGV. CDR3 size: 15 residues. The V gene lost 5 bases and the J gene lost 4 bases, with 18 bases spanning the gap.

The chain links TRBV3-1 (or the pseudogene TRBV3-2) to TRBJ1-2; TRBD1 is a possible D gene (5 bases). Germline V gives CDR1 LGHDT, CDR2 YNNKEL (reference sequence). The V gene lost 1 base and the J gene lost 3 bases, with 9 bases spanning the gap. CDR3 length: 14 amino acids. Here the CDR3 reads CASSQGGEDYGYTF. In DNA, the CDR3 is TGTGCCAGCAGCCAAGGAGGGGAGGACTATGGCTACACCTTC.

This clone was seen a handful of times. CDR3 DNA sequence: TGTGCCAGCAGCTCAAGAACCGGGACACCTAACACTGAAGCTTTCTTT. This gives the protein CASSSRTGTPNTEAFF. The chain employs TRBV7-2 and TRBJ1-1, with D possibly matching TRBD1 (6 bases). The V and J ends lost 4 bases and 2 bases respectively, with 17 bases between them. The CDR3 covers 16 residues. Germline V gene lookup returns CDR1 SGHTA and CDR2 FQGNSA.

The V and J genes are TRBV28 and TRBJ2-7, with D maybe TRBD1 (6 bases). Trimming removed 7 bases from V and 1 base from J, with 11 bases in between. This CDR3 has 13 residues. The germline gives CDR1 MDHEN, CDR2 SYDVKM. CDR3 amino acids: CASTLDRSYEQYF. CDR3 in DNA: TGTGCCAGCACCCTAGACAGGTCCTACGAGCAGTACTTC.

The chain joins TRBV6-5 to TRBJ1-3, with TRBD1 as a possible D gene (6 bases). Per the germline V gene, CDR1 is MNHEY and CDR2 is SVGAGI. The CDR3 runs 15 residues. V shed 7 bases and J shed 0 bases, with 13 bases lying between them. CDR3 in DNA: TGTGCCAGCATATACCGGACAGTCTCTGGAAACACCATATATTTT. Translated, it gives CASIYRTVSGNTIYF.

This chain connects TRBV2 to TRBJ2-3; the match to TRBD1 covers 8 bases. This CDR3 has 17 residues. Trimming took 3 bases from V and 1 from J; bases not matched to a gene: 9. The germline CDR1 and CDR2 sequences are SNHLY and FYNNEI. Written as DNA, the CDR3 is TGTGCCAGCAGTGACCAGGGGGCGGCTATCGGCACAGATACGCAGTATTTT. Translation: CASSDQGAAIGTDTQYF.

The V gene is TRBV7-9, the J gene TRBJ2-3, with D possibly TRBD2 on 7 matching bases. The CDR3 runs to 16 residues. CDR1 and CDR2 (germline): SEHNR, FQNEAQ (reference sequence). Trimming removed 1 base from V and 3 bases from J, with 14 bases in between. DNA of the CDR3: TGTGCCAGCAGCTTAGGACGCGGGGGCATGACAGATACGCAGTATTTT. The encoded protein is CASSLGRGGMTDTQYF.